A selection of T cell receptor beta chains follows, all from one sample in a study of blood T cell repertoires in COVID-19. The method was immunoSEQ multiplex PCR; TCRdb's version includes in-frame clones alone and lacks a portion of them. The profile shows more than 50,000 clones, 80% to 95% of them singletons. Sequenced material: peripheral blood. The source of these receptors is a man older than 75 with acute or convalescent COVID-19. CDR3s include the opening cysteine and the closing phenylalanine or tryptophan. Fields, in order: V gene, J gene, CDR3 protein.

v_call: TRBV16
j_call: TRBJ1-1
cdr3_aa: CASSQFSESGTTNTEAFF

v_call: TRBV27
j_call: TRBJ2-7
cdr3_aa: CASSYGLGGYEQYF

v_call: TRBV5-1
j_call: TRBJ1-4
cdr3_aa: CASSSGQSNEKLFF

v_call: TRBV9
j_call: TRBJ2-2
cdr3_aa: CASSVGGVAGELFF

v_call: TRBV19
j_call: TRBJ1-6
cdr3_aa: CASSSVTGLGSPLHF

v_call: TRBV7-2
j_call: TRBJ2-5
cdr3_aa: CASSGQRGGETQYF

v_call: TRBV27
j_call: TRBJ1-1
cdr3_aa: CASLPSIGGAEAFF

v_call: TRBV6-5
j_call: TRBJ2-1
cdr3_aa: CATTPALAEVHEQFF

v_call: TRBV5-6
j_call: TRBJ2-1
cdr3_aa: CASSLAPGGRLFF

v_call: TRBV7-2
j_call: TRBJ2-1
cdr3_aa: CASRSAGAGHNEQFF

v_call: TRBV12-3/TRBV12-4
j_call: TRBJ1-2
cdr3_aa: CASSSRTVYGYTF

v_call: TRBV5-1
j_call: TRBJ2-5
cdr3_aa: CASATQTGEETQYF

v_call: TRBV25-1
j_call: TRBJ2-7
cdr3_aa: CASSRGGGFEQYF

v_call: TRBV12-5
j_call: TRBJ2-7
cdr3_aa: CASGSQTYEQYF

v_call: TRBV28
j_call: TRBJ1-6
cdr3_aa: CASCTDRAPYSPLHF

v_call: TRBV5-4
j_call: TRBJ2-2
cdr3_aa: CASSFDTGNTGELFF

v_call: TRBV2
j_call: TRBJ2-7
cdr3_aa: CASSVLWGGEQYF

v_call: TRBV12-5
j_call: TRBJ1-2
cdr3_aa: CASGQGQGTYGYTF

v_call: TRBV10-3
j_call: TRBJ2-7
cdr3_aa: CASTSGTYEQYF

v_call: TRBV4-2
j_call: TRBJ1-6
cdr3_aa: CASSQSGQQSSYNSPLHF

v_call: TRBV6-5
j_call: TRBJ2-2
cdr3_aa: CASSYSRGSGELFF

v_call: TRBV7-9
j_call: TRBJ1-4
cdr3_aa: CASSGQAGEKLFF

v_call: TRBV2
j_call: TRBJ2-5
cdr3_aa: CASRQGGGRETQYF

v_call: TRBV18
j_call: TRBJ1-2
cdr3_aa: CASSPPGQGGAYGYTF

v_call: TRBV6-5
j_call: TRBJ1-5
cdr3_aa: CATVVRGERAQPQHF

v_call: TRBV7-3
j_call: TRBJ2-2
cdr3_aa: CASSSGTLGQTGELFF

v_call: TRBV7-9
j_call: TRBJ2-1
cdr3_aa: CASSLGQGSYNEQFF

v_call: TRBV1
j_call: TRBJ1-5
cdr3_aa: CTSSLGHRCQPQHF

v_call: TRBV12-3/TRBV12-4
j_call: TRBJ2-7
cdr3_aa: CASSLEDEQYF

v_call: TRBV7-9
j_call: TRBJ2-7
cdr3_aa: CASSSPGEDEQYF

v_call: TRBV19
j_call: TRBJ2-2
cdr3_aa: CASSMWLPDTGELFF

v_call: TRBV6-5
j_call: TRBJ1-5
cdr3_aa: CASRLDIAGQPQHF

v_call: TRBV9
j_call: TRBJ2-1
cdr3_aa: CASSVGQNGFKDNEQFF

v_call: TRBV4-1
j_call: TRBJ2-3
cdr3_aa: CASSQATVGSGGYTDTQYF

v_call: TRBV5-1
j_call: TRBJ2-6
cdr3_aa: CASSSTGTGANVLTF

v_call: TRBV9
j_call: TRBJ2-4
cdr3_aa: CASSVDGGQGEIAKNIQYF

v_call: TRBV24-1
j_call: TRBJ2-5
cdr3_aa: CATSDWGGQGRLTQYF

v_call: TRBV10-3
j_call: TRBJ2-1
cdr3_aa: CAIRRSGGYEQFF

v_call: TRBV18
j_call: TRBJ2-7
cdr3_aa: CASSPGHYEQYF

v_call: TRBV7-8
j_call: TRBJ1-5
cdr3_aa: CASSFSTGGIQPQHF

v_call: TRBV3-1/TRBV3-2
j_call: TRBJ2-2
cdr3_aa: CASSQHGTSGTGELFF